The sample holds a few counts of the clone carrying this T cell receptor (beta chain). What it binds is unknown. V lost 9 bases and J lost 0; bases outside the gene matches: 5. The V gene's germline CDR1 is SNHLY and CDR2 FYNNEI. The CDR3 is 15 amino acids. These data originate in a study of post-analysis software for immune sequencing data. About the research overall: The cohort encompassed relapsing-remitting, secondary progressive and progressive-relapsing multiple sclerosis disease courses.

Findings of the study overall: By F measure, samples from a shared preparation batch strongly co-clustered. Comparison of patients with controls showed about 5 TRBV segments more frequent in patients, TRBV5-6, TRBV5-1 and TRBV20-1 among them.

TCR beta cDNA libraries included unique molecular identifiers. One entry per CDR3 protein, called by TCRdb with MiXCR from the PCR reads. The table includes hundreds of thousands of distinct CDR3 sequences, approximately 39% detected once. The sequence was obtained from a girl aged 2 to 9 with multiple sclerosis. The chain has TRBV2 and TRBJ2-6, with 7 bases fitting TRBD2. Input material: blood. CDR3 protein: CARGTGGSGANVLTF. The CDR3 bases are TGTGCCAGGGGGACGGGAGGCTCTGGGGCCAACGTCCTGACTTTC.